This T cell receptor beta chain derives from a study of metastatic and nonmetastatic thyroid tumors. Study context: Comparison of repertoires was carried out across blood and tumor or nodule tissue from malignant and benign thyroid patients.

From germline, CDR1 is MNHEY and CDR2 SVGEGT. V was cut by 6 bases and J by 4 bases, with 14 bases left in between. The CDR3 loop spans 14 amino acids. This clone was seen only a few times. Treatment of any kind had been given to no patient before thyroid surgery. TCRdb re-analyzed the PCR reads using MiXCR. Altogether about 16,000 clones are present, about 31% being singletons, with the ten largest covering over 9.5%. The gene calls are TRBV6-2 or TRBV6-3 and TRBJ2-3; D is undetermined. Sequenced: blood. This receptor was taken from a female donor with papillary thyroid cancer or a benign thyroid nodule (not recorded which). Some clones in this sample may be carry-over from other donors' samples. CDR3 in DNA: TGTGCCAGCAGCTACCGAGGAGAGGCAGATACGCAGTATTTT. Translating it yields CASSYRGEADTQYF.